This T cell receptor beta chain derives from a study of T cell responses to AZD1222 COVID-19 vaccine (dated by TCRdb to about 2021). Background for the entire study: AZD1222 recipients whose second dose came at about 4 weeks and those whose second dose came at about 12 weeks were combined into one group, since spike-specific TCR depth and breadth did not differ between the two schedules. Enrollment into the trials was organized by age into subgroups of 18-55, 56-69 and 70-plus years, and those subgroups contained about 160, 30 and 59 TCR-sequenced participants, respectively. A total of just over 230 trial participants underwent TCR sequencing, of whom nearly 210 received two doses of AZD1222 and 26 received two doses of the MenACWY control vaccine. Here is what the overall study found, with its caveats: Participants were mostly white British and included more females than males, and it was suggested by the authors that clonal diversity may have been underestimated. No day 14 peak-response samples were available, so repertoires were characterized only after the peak T cell response. Only 5 to 7 AZD1222 recipients were SARS-CoV-2 seropositive at baseline, limiting conclusions about previously exposed vaccinees. Reportedly, close to half of the unique spike-specific TCRs recognized epitopes lying outside the regions that are mutated in the B.1.351 and B.1.1.7 variants. CD4 TCRs associated with the vaccine covered the entire spike protein, and the dominant responses were in regions 160-218 and 743-854. After two AZD1222 doses, spike-specific TCR breadth and depth were significantly higher than at day 0 and than in MenACWY recipients. In the small 56-69-year group, the increase in depth fell short of significance, most likely because of low power.

Per the publication, the time point label means: baseline before first vaccination. Samples from vaccinated people were obtained from the UK trials COV001 and COV002, which included a single-blind randomized controlled phase 2/3 trial of AZD1222 (ChAdOx1 nCoV-19) in healthy adults. For TCRbeta chain sequencing, PBMC samples from trial participants were taken at day 0 and at day 28 after the second dose. After removal of 4 bases from V and 3 bases from J, the junction retains 17 bases not matched to a gene. The CDR3 has 18 amino acids, counting the end cysteine and phenylalanine. Kept here is only the CDR3 DNA, which spans 54 bases and is read in frame from base 1. CDR1 and CDR2 are drawn from the germline V gene: SGDLS, YYNGEE. The CDR3 regions of human TCRbeta chains were subjected to immunosequencing. On the study's bioinformatics: TCRs in the repertoires were matched against a reference library of SARS-CoV-2-specific TCRs that had been generated with the MIRA antigen-specificity platform. Breadth was defined as the fraction of unique TCRs that were SARS-CoV-2-associated, and depth was defined as the fraction of total T cells that were SARS-CoV-2-associated. Using the MIRA data, every spike-specific TCR was mapped to the spike region that the TCR reacted to and assigned to either a CD4 or a CD8 class. Log10-transformed breadth and depth values were compared by one-way ANOVA with Sidak's multiple comparisons tests. This is the immuneACCESS table as TCRdb keeps it, with only in-frame sequences that have V and J called. A part of the clones is gone; compared with another copy, unresolved V genes explain less than half, and the rest is unexplained. The V and J calls and clone size are taken from that table; D and trimming were inferred from the DNA. Present in this sample are fewer than 150,000 clones, over 85% of which were seen just once. Of the sample, 1.9% falls within the top ten clones.

Notes on this clone: The antigen this receptor binds is unknown. One base away there is no much larger clone; base qualities are not given.

The chain links TRBV9 with TRBJ2-7; TRBD2 agrees with 9 junctional bases. The source is an adult in good health. The specimen was peripheral blood, collected on day 0 of AZD1222 vaccination. The sequence in DNA is TGTGCCAGCAGCCCGCAGCGGGGGGTACCTCTTGCTGGCTACGAGCAGTACTTC. This encodes CASSPQRGVPLAGYEQYF.